The entry that follows covers one T cell receptor (beta chain) sequence. Its antigen remains unknown. Libraries of TCR beta came from iRepertoire HTBI primers plus Arm-PCR of CDR3 regions. In the authors' workflow: The samples included roughly 61 TRBV and 15 or so TRBJ segments. MiXCR, run by TCRdb on the multiplex PCR reads, gives a single entry per CDR3 protein. TCRdb, not the authors, supplied the V and J calls. The sample lists 350,000 to 500,000 distinct CDR3 sequences; around 13% were seen once. V dropped 0 bases and J dropped 4; count of bases not matched to a gene: 6. Looked up from germline, CDR1 is SGDLS and CDR2 is YYNGEE. The CDR3 loop spans 16 amino acids. This record belongs to a study of regulatory T cells in long-lasting Graves disease. Broader study findings: Persistent disease was characterized by preferential usage of TRBV28, TRBJ1-2 and TRBJ2-5.

Described time point: newly diagnosed GD, antithyroid drugs for less than 3 months. Researchers made the TCR library from RNA that was extracted from PBMCs. These data also featured in a second study, about T cells in Graves' hyperthyroidism and ophthalmopathy.

The sample here was peripheral blood mononuclear cells (PBMCs), taken at new diagnosis, from a patient treated with antithyroid drugs. This chain joins TRBV9 and TRBJ2-2; TRBD2 matches 7 bases. The TCR originated in a woman in her forties or fifties with Graves disease. The CDR3 protein is CASSVGGWEGTGELFF. The CDR3, as DNA: TGTGCCAGCAGCGTAGGGGGATGGGAGGGCACCGGGGAGCTGTTTTTT. The full variable domain, its missing parts supplied by reference TRBV9 and TRBJ2-2, is DSGVTQTPKHLITATGQRVTLRCSPRSGDLSVYWYQQSLDQGLQFLIQYYNGEERAKGNILERFSAQQFPDLHSELNLSSLELGDSALYFCASSVGGWEGTGELFFGEGSRLTVL.